A single sample is the source of the 24 T cell receptor beta chains below, sequenced in a study of identical twins. TCRdb itself ran the 5' RACE reads through MiXCR, one entry per CDR3 protein. The sample gives fewer than 900,000 distinct CDR3 sequences, around a sixth of which show up once; approximately 14% is in the top ten. These sequences were also reported in another study, on T cells expressing NK-cell markers.

The sequencing input was PBMCs. These receptor sequences come from a woman younger than 35 in good health.

The chain links TRBV6-2 or TRBV6-3 to TRBJ1-2; D might be TRBD1 (5 bases). The CDR3 length is 12 residues. Trimming took 4 bases from V and 7 from J, leaving 10 bases between them. Germline CDR1 MNHEY, CDR2 SVGEGT. CDR3 coding DNA: TGTGCCAGCAGTTCCGGGGCACTTGGCTACACCTTC. Amino acid sequence: CASSSGALGYTF.

This clonotype was seen more than once but under ten times. This chain links TRBV12-3 or TRBV12-4 with TRBJ1-5; no firm D call. This CDR3 is 14 amino acids long. Trimming left V 5 bases short and J 1 base short, with 9 bases between. CDR3 coding DNA: TGTGCCAGCAGTACCCCGGGGAGCAATCAGCCCCAGCATTTT. Translated, it gives CASSTPGSNQPQHF.

CDR3 sequence reads: CASSVTSGAHNEQFF. The CDR3 bases are TGTGCCAGCAGCGTGACTAGCGGGGCTCACAATGAGCAGTTCTTC. V is TRBV9 and J is TRBJ2-1; 11 bases are shared with TRBD2. CDR1 SGDLS and CDR2 YYNGEE come from the germline V gene. The CDR3 has 15 residues. V was clipped by 2 bases and J by 5 bases; unmatched bases: 3.

This clonotype was observed a handful of times. The chain combines TRBV7-2 with TRBJ1-2; D unresolved. Per germline, CDR1 SGHTA and CDR2 FQGNSA. This CDR3 comprises 14 residues. Trimming removed 1 base from V and 3 bases from J, with 9 bases in between. CDR3 DNA: TGTGCCAGCAGCTTAGGTGGCCCCCACTATGGCTACACCTTC. Its protein is CASSLGGPHYGYTF.

V is TRBV20-1 and J is TRBJ2-5, with 8 nucleotides matching TRBD1. The CDR3 runs 13 residues. J lost 3 bases, V lost 7 bases, and 7 bases had no gene match. Germline V CDR1 and CDR2: DFQATT, SNEGSKA (reference sequence). This chain's CDR3 is CSVQGAGEETQYF. The CDR3 DNA sequence: TGCAGTGTCCAGGGGGCCGGGGAAGAGACCCAGTACTTC.

This chain links TRBV7-2 with TRBJ2-1; D gene uncertain. The CDR3 length is 15 residues. Germline lookup yields CDR1 SGHTA and CDR2 FQGNSA. The V and J ends lost 8 bases and 5 bases respectively, with 19 bases between them. CDR3 coding DNA: TGTGCCAGCGCCCGAGCAGCTCACTCAAACAATGAGCAGTTCTTC. Translation: CASARAAHSNNEQFF.

This clonotype was detected only a few times. The chain combines TRBV6-5 with TRBJ2-1; D is uncertain. Trimming took 4 bases from V and 12 from J, leaving 16 bases between them. There are 13 residues in the CDR3. Germline V lookup: CDR1 MNHEY, CDR2 SVGAGI. The CDR3 nucleotides read TGTGCCAGCAGTTCCAACATCGTTGTTGGGCAGTTCTTC. Its protein is CASSSNIVVGQFF.

The chain links TRBV5-1 to TRBJ2-2; TRBD2 aligns across 12 bases. There are 16 residues in the CDR3. V was clipped by 0 bases and J by 7 bases; unmatched bases: 4. Germline values: CDR1 SGHRS, CDR2 YFSETQ. In DNA, the CDR3 is TGCGCCAGCAGCTTGGACATACTAGCGGGAGGCGGGGAGCTGTTTTTT. It codes for CASSLDILAGGGELFF.

The genes are TRBV4-2 and TRBJ2-2; 16 bases are a match to TRBD2. There are 20 residues in the CDR3. Trimming cost V 4 bases and J 5 bases; bases outside gene matches: 13. The germline V gene encodes CDR1 LGHNA and CDR2 YNFKEQ. The CDR3 sequence is CASSPGPGTSGGGSTGELFF. In DNA, the CDR3 is TGTGCCAGCAGCCCAGGACCCGGGACTAGCGGGGGGGGATCAACCGGGGAGCTGTTTTTT.

This sequence joins TRBV7-8 and TRBJ1-2; D uncertain. The germline gives CDR1 SGHVS, CDR2 FQNEAQ. The ends were cut back, 5 bases at V and 8 bases at J, with 12 bases in the middle. The CDR3 consists of 12 residues. CDR3 in amino acids: CASSILVGGYTF. CDR3 in DNA: TGTGCCAGCAGCATCCTAGTCGGGGGCTACACCTTC.

This clonotype was seen repeatedly, ten times or more. The CDR3 bases are TGCAGCGTCGGGGGGACAGCCAGCACAGATACGCAGTATTTT. It specifies CSVGGTASTDTQYF. The rearrangement joins TRBV29-1 to TRBJ2-3; D might be TRBD1 or TRBD2, each matching 7 bases. Germline V gives CDR1 SQVTM, CDR2 ANQGSEA. The CDR3 loop spans 14 amino acids. V was shortened by 6 bases and J by 0 bases, with 13 bases between the two germline ends.

This clonotype turned up a few times. This chain uses TRBV7-9 with TRBJ1-2, with D uncertain. This CDR3 contains 14 residues. V gave up 5 bases and J gave up 5 bases, with 15 bases separating them. In germline, CDR1 is SEHNR, CDR2 FQNEAQ (reference sequence). CDR3 coding DNA: TGTGCCAGCAGCGGAGGGATTATCCTATATGGCTACACCTTC. This encodes CASSGGIILYGYTF.

This clonotype was counted between two and nine times. The chain recombines TRBV15 with TRBJ2-3; TRBD2 matches 7 bases. With V trimmed by 0 bases and J by 3 bases, 6 bases remained unmatched. Germline CDR1 is LNHNV and CDR2 is YYDKDF (reference sequence). CDR3 length: 16 amino acids. The CDR3 nucleotides read TGTGCCACCAGCAGAGATACCGGGGGGTGGACAGATACGCAGTATTTT. Amino acid sequence: CATSRDTGGWTDTQYF. The full variable domain, with the rest looked up from reference TRBV15 and TRBJ2-3, is DAMVIQNPRYQVTQFGKPVTLSCSQTLNHNVMYWYQQKSSQAPKLLFHYYDKDFNNEADTPDNFQSRRPNTSFCFLDIRSPGLGDTAMYLCATSRDTGGWTDTQYFGPGTRLTVL.

This chain joins TRBV14 and TRBJ1-1; 8 bases match TRBD1. Per the germline V gene, CDR1 is SGHDN and CDR2 is FVKESK. The CDR3 contains 15 residues. The ends lost 1 base at V and 6 bases at J; junction bases unmatched: 7. The CDR3 DNA is TGTGCCAGCAGCCAAGGGACAGGGAGTGTGGCTGAAGCTTTCTTT. It codes for CASSQGTGSVAEAFF.

The rearrangement joins TRBV10-3 to TRBJ2-6; tentatively, D is TRBD1 or TRBD2 (5 bases each). The length of the CDR3 is 15 residues. Trimming shortened V by 5 bases and J by 4 bases, and 12 bases separated the two germline ends. Germline lookup yields CDR1 ENHRY and CDR2 SYGVKD. The CDR3 reads CAISPGAQGANVLTF. The CDR3 DNA reads as TGTGCCATCAGTCCCGGGGCCCAAGGGGCCAACGTCCTGACTTTC.

This chain connects TRBV7-9 to TRBJ2-7; perhaps TRBD2 as D (7 bases). Germline V CDR1 and CDR2: SEHNR, FQNEAQ (reference sequence). This CDR3 has 15 residues. Trimming removed 4 bases from V and 7 bases from J, with 20 bases in between. The CDR3 nucleotides are TGTGCCAGCAGCTCGGGGGGCGGAGGGCCGGAAGAGCAGTACTTC. Translation: CASSSGGGGPEEQYF.

The gene calls are TRBV3-1 and TRBJ2-3, with D unresolved. The CDR3 covers 16 residues. Germline V lookup: CDR1 LGHDT, CDR2 YNNKEL (reference sequence). The V gene lost 3 bases and the J gene lost 2 bases, with 15 bases spanning the gap. CDR3 amino acids: CASSHGYSSFTDTQYF. Written as DNA, the CDR3 is TGTGCCAGCAGCCATGGCTACAGTTCTTTCACAGATACGCAGTATTTT.

This sequence joins TRBV10-3 and TRBJ2-5, with 7 positions matching TRBD1. The CDR3 runs to 14 residues. Per the germline V gene, CDR1 is ENHRY and CDR2 is SYGVKD. V was pared by 5 bases and J by 1 base, with 4 bases of the junction left unmatched. CDR3 region: CAISSGQPQETQYF. CDR3 coding DNA: TGTGCCATCAGTTCGGGACAGCCCCAAGAGACCCAGTACTTC.

This chain connects TRBV6-1 to TRBJ1-2; D gene unclear. Germline V CDR1 and CDR2: MNHNS, SASEGT. The CDR3 spans 14 residues. V gave up 5 bases and J gave up 5 bases, with 15 bases separating them. CDR3: CASSSPPRLYGYTF. DNA of the CDR3: TGTGCCAGCAGTAGCCCCCCCCGTTTGTATGGCTACACCTTC.

In this sample, this clonotype turned up a few times. This chain connects TRBV5-1 to TRBJ2-1; 11 bases fit TRBD2. Trimming removed 3 bases from V and 2 bases from J; junction bases left unmatched: 7. CDR1 and CDR2 from the germline V gene are SGHRS and YFSETQ. The CDR3 totals 17 residues. The CDR3 nucleotides read TGCGCCAGCAGCTCTAGTCTAGCGGGGGGCACCTACAATGAGCAGTTCTTC. This sequence encodes CASSSSLAGGTYNEQFF.

The rearrangement uses TRBV7-9 and TRBJ2-7; possible D gene TRBD2, 5 bases. Germline lookup yields CDR1 SEHNR and CDR2 FQNEAQ (reference sequence). The CDR3 is 13 residues long. Trimming removed 5 bases from V and 1 base from J, with 9 bases in between. CDR3 sequence reads: CASSPDWSYEQYF. CDR3 in DNA: TGTGCCAGCAGCCCGGACTGGTCCTACGAGCAGTACTTC. The full variable domain, rest sourced from reference TRBV7-9 and TRBJ2-7, is DTGVSQNPRHKITKRGQNVTFRCDPISEHNRLYWYRQTLGQGPEFLTYFQNEAQLEKSRLLSDRFSAERPKGSFSTLEIQRTEQGDSAMYLCASSPDWSYEQYFGPGTRLTVT.

V and J are TRBV4-3 and TRBJ2-7; 7 bases agree with TRBD2. Losses at the gene ends were 0 bases for V and 0 bases for J; bases not matched to a gene: 8. The germline V gene has CDR1 LGHNA and CDR2 YSLEER. This CDR3 has 17 residues. The CDR3 coding sequence is TGCGCCAGCAGCCAAGATAGAGTGGGGAGGGACTCCTACGAGCAGTACTTC. This sequence encodes CASSQDRVGRDSYEQYF.

This clonotype was seen a handful of times. The chain carries TRBV18 and TRBJ2-5; D call uncertain. CDR1 and CDR2 from the germline V gene are KGHSH and LQKENI. V was trimmed by 1 base and J by 4 bases, leaving 7 bases between them. The CDR3 spans 13 residues. CDR3 coding DNA: TGTGCCAGCTCACCACAGGGTACAGAGACCCAGTACTTC. Protein sequence: CASSPQGTETQYF.

V gene TRBV9 combines with J gene TRBJ2-2, with 8 bases aligning to TRBD2. Germline V gene data show CDR1 as SGDLS and CDR2 as YYNGEE. V was clipped by 2 bases and J by 7 bases; unmatched bases: 4. This CDR3 spans 14 amino acids. The CDR3 sequence is CASSVSGVYGELFF. Written as DNA, the CDR3 is TGTGCCAGCAGCGTTAGCGGGGTGTACGGGGAGCTGTTTTTT.